This T cell receptor beta chain stems from a study of response to subunit inactivated influenza vaccine. V was clipped by 4 bases and J by 8 bases; unmatched bases: 14. Germline assignment: CDR1 MNHEY and CDR2 SVGAGI. There are 16 residues in the CDR3. TCRdb re-analysed the RT-PCR reads in MiXCR, keeping a single row per CDR3 protein. Of 500,000 to 550,000 distinct CDR3 sequences in the sample, under 30% were seen once. The sample was also reused in another study, on T cells expressing NK-cell markers. That investigation notes: Generation of TCR beta cDNA was performed by 5'RACE template switching incorporating UMIs.

This receptor was taken from a man aged 50 to 59 who received an inactivated influenza vaccine. The material was CD4+ T cells sorted from PBMCs, obtained roughly 12 days after vaccination. The chain is built from TRBV6-5 and TRBJ1-2; 9 bases fit TRBD1. The CDR3 region is CASSSRDRVQSGGYTF. In DNA form, the CDR3 reads TGTGCCAGCAGTTCCCGGGACAGGGTGCAATCCGGCGGCTACACCTTC.